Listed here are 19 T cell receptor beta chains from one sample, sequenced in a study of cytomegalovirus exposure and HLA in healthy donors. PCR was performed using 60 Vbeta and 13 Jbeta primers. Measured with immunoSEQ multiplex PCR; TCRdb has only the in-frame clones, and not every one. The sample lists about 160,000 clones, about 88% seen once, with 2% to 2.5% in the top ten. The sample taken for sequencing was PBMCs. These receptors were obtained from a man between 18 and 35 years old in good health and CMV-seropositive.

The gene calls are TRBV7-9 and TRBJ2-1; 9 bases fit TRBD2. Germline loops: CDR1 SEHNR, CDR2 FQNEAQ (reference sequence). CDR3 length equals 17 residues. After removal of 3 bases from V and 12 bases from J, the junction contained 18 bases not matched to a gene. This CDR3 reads CASSLLGWEREDVVQFF. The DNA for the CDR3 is TGTGCCAGCAGCTTGCTCGGCTGGGAGCGGGAGGACGTAGTGCAGTTCTTC.

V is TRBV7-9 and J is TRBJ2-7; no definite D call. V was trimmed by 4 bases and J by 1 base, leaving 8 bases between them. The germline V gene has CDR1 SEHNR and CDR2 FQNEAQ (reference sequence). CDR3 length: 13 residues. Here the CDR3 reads CASSSSGSYEQYF. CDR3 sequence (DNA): TGTGCCAGCAGCTCATCGGGTTCCTACGAGCAGTACTTC. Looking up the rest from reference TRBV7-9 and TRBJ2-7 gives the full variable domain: DTGVSQNPRHKITKRGQNVTFRCDPISEHNRLYWYRQTLGQGPEFLTYFQNEAQLEKSRLLSDRFSAERPKGSFSTLEIQRTEQGDSAMYLCASSSSGSYEQYFGPGTRLTVT.

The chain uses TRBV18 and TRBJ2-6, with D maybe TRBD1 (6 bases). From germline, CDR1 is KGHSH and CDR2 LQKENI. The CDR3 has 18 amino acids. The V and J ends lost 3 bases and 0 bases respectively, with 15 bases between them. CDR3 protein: CASSPLPQGLSGANVLTF. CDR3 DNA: TGTGCCAGCTCACCCCTCCCACAGGGTCTCTCTGGGGCCAACGTCCTGACTTTC.

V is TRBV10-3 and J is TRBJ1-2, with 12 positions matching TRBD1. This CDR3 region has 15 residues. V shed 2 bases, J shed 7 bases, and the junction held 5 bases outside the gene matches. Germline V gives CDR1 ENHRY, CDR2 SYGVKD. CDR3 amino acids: CAISEGGQGARGYTF. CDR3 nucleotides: TGTGCCATCAGTGAGGGGGGACAGGGGGCGCGTGGCTACACCTTC.

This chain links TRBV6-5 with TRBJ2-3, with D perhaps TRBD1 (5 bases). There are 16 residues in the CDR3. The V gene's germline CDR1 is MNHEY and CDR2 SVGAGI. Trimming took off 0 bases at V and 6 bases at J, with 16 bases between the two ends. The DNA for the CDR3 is TGTGCCAGCAGTTACTCCTCAGCCCTTGGGGCCGATACGCAGTATTTT. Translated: CASSYSSALGADTQYF.

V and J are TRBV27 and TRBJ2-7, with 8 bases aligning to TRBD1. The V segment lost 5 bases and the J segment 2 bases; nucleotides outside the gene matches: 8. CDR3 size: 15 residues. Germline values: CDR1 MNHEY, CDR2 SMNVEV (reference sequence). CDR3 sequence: CASSIGAGGTYEQYF. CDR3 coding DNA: TGTGCCAGCAGTATAGGGGCAGGGGGCACCTACGAGCAGTACTTC.

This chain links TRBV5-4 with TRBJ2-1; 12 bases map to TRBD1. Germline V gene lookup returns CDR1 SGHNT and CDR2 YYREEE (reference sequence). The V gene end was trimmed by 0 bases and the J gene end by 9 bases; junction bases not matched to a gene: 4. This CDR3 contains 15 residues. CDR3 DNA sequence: TGTGCCAGCAGCTTGGGAGGGACAGGGGGCACTGAGCAGTTCTTC. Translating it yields CASSLGGTGGTEQFF.

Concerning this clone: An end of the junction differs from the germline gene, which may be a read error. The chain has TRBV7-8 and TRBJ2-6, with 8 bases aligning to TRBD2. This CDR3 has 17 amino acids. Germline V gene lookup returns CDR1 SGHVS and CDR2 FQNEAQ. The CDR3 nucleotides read TGTGCCAGCAGCTTAGCCGGGACTAGAAGTGGGGCCAACGGCCTGACTTTC. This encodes CASSLAGTRSGANGLTF. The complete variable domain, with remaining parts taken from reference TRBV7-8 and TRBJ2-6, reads GAGVSQSPRYKVAKRGQDVALRCDPISGHVSLFWYQQALGQGPEFLTYFQNEAQLDKSGLPSDRFFAERPEGSVSTLKIQRTQQEDSAVYLCASSLAGTRSGANGLTFGAGSRLTVL.

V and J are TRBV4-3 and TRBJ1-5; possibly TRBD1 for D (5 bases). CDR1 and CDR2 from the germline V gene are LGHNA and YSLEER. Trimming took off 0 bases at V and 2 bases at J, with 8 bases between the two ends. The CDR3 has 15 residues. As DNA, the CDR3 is TGCGCCAGCAGCCAAGATACACAGGGCAATCAGCCCCAGCATTTT. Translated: CASSQDTQGNQPQHF.

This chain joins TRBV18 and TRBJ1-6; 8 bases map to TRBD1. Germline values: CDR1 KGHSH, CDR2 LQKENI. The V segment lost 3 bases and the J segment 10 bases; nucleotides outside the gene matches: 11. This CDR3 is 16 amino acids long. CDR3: CASSPFGQGVNSPLHF. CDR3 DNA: TGTGCCAGCTCACCGTTCGGACAGGGTGTAAACTCACCCCTCCACTTT.

The CDR3 nucleotides read TGTGCCAGCAGCCAGACTAGCGGGGCCCAACAAGAGACCCAGTACTTC. It translates to CASSQTSGAQQETQYF. The rearrangement links TRBV14 to TRBJ2-5; 11 positions match TRBD2. The ends lost 3 bases at V and 2 bases at J; junction bases unmatched: 5. The CDR3 totals 16 residues. The germline V gene encodes CDR1 SGHDN and CDR2 FVKESK.

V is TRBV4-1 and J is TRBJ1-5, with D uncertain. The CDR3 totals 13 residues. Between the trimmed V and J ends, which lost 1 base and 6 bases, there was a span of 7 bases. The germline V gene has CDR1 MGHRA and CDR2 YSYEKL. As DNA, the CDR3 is TGCGCCAGCAGCCAAGTATTATTTCAGCCCCAGCATTTT. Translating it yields CASSQVLFQPQHF.

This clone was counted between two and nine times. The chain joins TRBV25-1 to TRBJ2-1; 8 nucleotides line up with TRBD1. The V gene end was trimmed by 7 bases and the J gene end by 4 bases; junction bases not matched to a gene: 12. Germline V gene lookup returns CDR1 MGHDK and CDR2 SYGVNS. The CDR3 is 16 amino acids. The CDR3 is CASTGFRQGKYNEQFF. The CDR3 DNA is TGTGCCAGCACTGGATTTCGACAGGGGAAATACAATGAGCAGTTCTTC.

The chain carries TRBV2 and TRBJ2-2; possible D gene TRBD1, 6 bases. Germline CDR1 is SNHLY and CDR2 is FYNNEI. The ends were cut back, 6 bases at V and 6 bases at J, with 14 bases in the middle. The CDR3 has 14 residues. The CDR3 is CASSGRGAAGELFF. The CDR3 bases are TGTGCCAGCAGCGGCAGGGGTGCGGCCGGGGAGCTGTTTTTT.

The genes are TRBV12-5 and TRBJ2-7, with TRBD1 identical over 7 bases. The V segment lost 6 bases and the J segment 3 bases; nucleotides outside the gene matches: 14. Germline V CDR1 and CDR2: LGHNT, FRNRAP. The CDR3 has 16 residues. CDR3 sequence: CASGSETGKSYYEQYF. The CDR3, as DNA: TGTGCTAGTGGCTCCGAGACAGGGAAGAGCTACTACGAGCAGTACTTC.

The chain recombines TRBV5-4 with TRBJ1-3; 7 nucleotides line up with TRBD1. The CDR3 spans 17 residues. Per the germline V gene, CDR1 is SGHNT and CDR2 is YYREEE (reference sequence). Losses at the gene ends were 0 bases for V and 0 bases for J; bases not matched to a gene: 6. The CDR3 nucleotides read TGTGCCAGCAGCTTGGACCGGGACAGTAGCTCTGGAAACACCATATATTTT. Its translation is CASSLDRDSSSGNTIYF. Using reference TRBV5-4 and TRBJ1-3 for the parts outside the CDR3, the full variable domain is ETGVTQSPTHLIKTRGQQVTLRCSSQSGHNTVSWYQQALGQGPQFIFQYYREEENGRGNFPPRFSGLQFPNYSSELNVNALELDDSALYLCASSLDRDSSSGNTIYFGEGSWLTVV.

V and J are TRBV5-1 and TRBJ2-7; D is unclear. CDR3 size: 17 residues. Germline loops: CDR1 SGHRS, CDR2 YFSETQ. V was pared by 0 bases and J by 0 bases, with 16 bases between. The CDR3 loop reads CASSLGFSAQSSYEQYF. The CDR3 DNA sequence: TGCGCCAGCAGCTTGGGCTTCTCGGCACAGAGCTCCTACGAGCAGTACTTC.

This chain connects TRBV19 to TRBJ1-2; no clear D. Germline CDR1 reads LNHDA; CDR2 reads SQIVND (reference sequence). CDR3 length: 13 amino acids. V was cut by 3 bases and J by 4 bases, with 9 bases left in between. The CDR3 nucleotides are TGTGCCAGTAGTATCCGAGGAAGCTATGGCTACACCTTC. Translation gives CASSIRGSYGYTF.

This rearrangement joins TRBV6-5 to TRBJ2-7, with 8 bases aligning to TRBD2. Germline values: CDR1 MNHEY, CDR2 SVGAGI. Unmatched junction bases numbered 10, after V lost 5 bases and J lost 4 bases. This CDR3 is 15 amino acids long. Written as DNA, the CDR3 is TGTGCCAGCAGTCGCCGGACTAGCCCTCCTTACGAGCAGTACTTC. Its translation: CASSRRTSPPYEQYF.